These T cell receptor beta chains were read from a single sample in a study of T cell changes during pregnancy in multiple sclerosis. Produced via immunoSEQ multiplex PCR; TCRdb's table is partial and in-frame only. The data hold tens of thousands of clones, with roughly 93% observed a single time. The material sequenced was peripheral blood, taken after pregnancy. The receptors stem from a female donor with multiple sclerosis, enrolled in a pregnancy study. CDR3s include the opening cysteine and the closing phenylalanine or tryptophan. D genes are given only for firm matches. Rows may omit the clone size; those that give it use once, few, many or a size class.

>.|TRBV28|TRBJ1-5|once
CASSLFLLQGTNQPQHF
TGTGCCAGCAGTCTGTTCCTACTCCAGGGGACCAATCAGCCCCAGCATTTT
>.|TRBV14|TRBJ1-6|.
CASSQLQGGGSPLHF
TGTGCCAGCAGCCAGCTACAGGGCGGAGGTTCACCCCTCCACTTT
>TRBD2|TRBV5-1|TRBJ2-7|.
CASSLVNAGGSYEQYF
TGCGCCAGCAGCTTGGTGAACGCGGGGGGCTCCTACGAGCAGTACTTC
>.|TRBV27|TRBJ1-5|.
CASSPPGRRTQHF
TGTGCCAGCAGTCCGCCGGGGAGGAGGACCCAGCATTTT
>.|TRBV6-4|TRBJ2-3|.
CASSATGTDTQYF
TGTGCCAGCAGTGCCACAGGGACAGATACGCAGTATTTT
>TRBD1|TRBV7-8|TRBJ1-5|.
CASSPDRDRGQPQHF
TGTGCCAGCAGCCCAGACCGGGACAGGGGGCAGCCCCAGCATTTT
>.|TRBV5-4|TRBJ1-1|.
CASSLRVDTEAFF
TGTGCCAGCAGCTTGCGGGTGGATACTGAAGCTTTCTTT
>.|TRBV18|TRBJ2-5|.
CASSPVGETQYF
TGTGCCAGCTCACCTGTCGGAGAGACCCAGTACTTC
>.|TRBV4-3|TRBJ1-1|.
CASSQYPPGSTEAFF
TGCGCCAGCAGCCAATACCCCCCCGGGAGCACTGAAGCTTTCTTT
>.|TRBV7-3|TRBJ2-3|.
CASSLFRTDTQYF
TGTGCCAGCAGCTTATTTCGGACAGATACGCAGTATTTT
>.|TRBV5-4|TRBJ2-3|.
CASSSSSGPSTDTQYF
TGTGCCAGCAGCTCCAGTAGCGGACCTAGCACAGATACGCAGTATTTT
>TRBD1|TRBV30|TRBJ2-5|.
CAWSLSQGAGETQYF
TGTGCCTGGAGTCTAAGCCAGGGGGCCGGAGAGACCCAGTACTTC
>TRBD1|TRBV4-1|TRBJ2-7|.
CASSQDPGTGQEQYF
TGCGCCAGCAGCCAAGACCCGGGGACAGGTCAAGAGCAGTACTTC
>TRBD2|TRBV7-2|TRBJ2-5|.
CASSGVGGRETQYF
TGTGCCAGCAGCGGAGTCGGGGGGAGGGAGACCCAGTACTTC